Presented here are 27 T cell receptor beta chains from one specimen sequenced in a study of CD4+ T cells in melanoma. Assay: immunoSEQ multiplex PCR; the TCRdb copy retains only in-frame clones and omits some. Of 110,000 to 150,000 clones listed, approximately 91% are singletons. These receptors were collected from a human donor with melanoma.

The chain carries TRBV5-1 and TRBJ2-7; D perhaps matches TRBD1 (7 bases). Trimming stripped 3 bases from V and 3 bases from J, with 13 bases between. The CDR3 consists of 14 residues. CDR1 is SGHRS, CDR2 YFSETQ, per germline. The CDR3 nucleotides read TGCGCCAGCAGCTCCGGACAGGACTACTACGAGCAGTACTTC. Translation gives CASSSGQDYYEQYF.

The rearrangement joins TRBV5-5 to TRBJ1-1, with D tentatively TRBD1 (5 bases). The V end was cut by 2 bases, the J end by 0 bases, with 8 bases between. The CDR3 covers 14 residues. Germline V lookup: CDR1 SGHKS, CDR2 YYEKEE (reference sequence). Written as DNA, the CDR3 is TGTGCCAGCAGCTTTTTGACAGTGAACACTGAAGCTTTCTTT. Residues: CASSFLTVNTEAFF. Full variable domain (outside the CDR3, taken from reference TRBV5-5 and TRBJ1-1): DAGVTQSPTHLIKTRGQQVTLRCSPISGHKSVSWYQQVLGQGPQFIFQYYEKEERGRGNFPDRFSARQFPNYSSELNVNALLLGDSALYLCASSFLTVNTEAFFGQGTRLTVV.

The gene calls are TRBV6-5 and TRBJ2-2; a possible D gene is TRBD1 (5 bases). V shed 0 bases and J shed 4 bases, with 12 bases lying between them. The CDR3 contains 16 residues. Germline V gene sequence: CDR1 MNHEY, CDR2 SVGAGI. This CDR3 is CASSYSLGARTGELFF. CDR3 nucleotide sequence: TGTGCCAGCAGTTACTCCTTAGGGGCGCGCACCGGGGAGCTGTTTTTT.

This clone showed up just a few times. Additional DNA sequences in this sample encode the identical CDR3. This sequence joins TRBV2 and TRBJ2-7, with no clear D. This CDR3 is built from 13 residues. V shed 8 bases and J shed 3 bases, with 14 bases lying between them. Germline V lookup: CDR1 SNHLY, CDR2 FYNNEI. CDR3 residues: CASSAVWDYEQYF. CDR3 bases: TGTGCCAGCTCCGCAGTTTGGGACTACGAGCAGTACTTC.

The chain uses TRBV15 and TRBJ1-3; D not resolved. The germline gives CDR1 LNHNV, CDR2 YYDKDF (reference sequence). The ends were cut back, 0 bases at V and 4 bases at J, with 10 bases in the middle. The CDR3 covers 15 residues. The CDR3 DNA sequence: TGTGCCACCAGCAGAGATCCGACAACGGGAAACACCATATATTTT. This translates into CATSRDPTTGNTIYF.

V is TRBV7-3 and J is TRBJ2-3; unclear D gene. Between the trimmed V and J ends, which lost 4 bases and 6 bases, there was a span of 11 bases. Per germline, CDR1 SGHTA and CDR2 FQGTGA. The CDR3 has 13 residues. In DNA, the CDR3 is TGTGCCAGCAGCTCAGCCCCTGGGGATACGCAGTATTTT. It codes for CASSSAPGDTQYF.

This chain joins TRBV29-1 and TRBJ2-3; perhaps TRBD2 as D (5 bases). Germline-derived CDR1 and CDR2 are SQVTM and ANQGSEA. This CDR3 is 13 amino acids long. V was cut by 3 bases and J by 3 bases, with 10 bases left in between. The CDR3 loop is CSVDDRGTDTQYF. In DNA form, the CDR3 reads TGCAGCGTTGACGATCGGGGAACAGATACGCAGTATTTT.

This chain uses TRBV7-8 with TRBJ1-6; D call uncertain. The CDR3 totals 13 residues. From germline, CDR1 is SGHVS and CDR2 FQNEAQ. Between the trimmed V and J ends, which lost 1 base and 8 bases, there was a span of 6 bases. The CDR3 sequence: CASSLERDSPLHF. CDR3 in DNA: TGTGCCAGCAGCTTAGAACGGGATTCACCCCTCCACTTT.

The chain links TRBV4-1 to TRBJ2-1; either TRBD1 or TRBD2 may fit D (5 bases each). CDR1 and CDR2 (germline): MGHRA, YSYEKL. V shed 5 bases and J shed 6 bases, with 17 bases lying between them. The CDR3 runs 15 residues. The DNA of the CDR3 is TGCGCCAGCAGCGATTATGGGACGGCCAGCAATGAGCAGTTCTTC. Its protein product is CASSDYGTASNEQFF.

This chain joins TRBV28 and TRBJ1-1, with 10 bases that match TRBD1. There are 16 residues in the CDR3. Germline values: CDR1 MDHEN, CDR2 SYDVKM. V lost 5 bases to trimming and J lost 1 base; unmatched junction nucleotides: 7. CDR3 residues: CASSEGGQGQNTEAFF. In DNA, the CDR3 is TGTGCCAGCAGTGAAGGGGGACAGGGGCAGAACACTGAAGCTTTCTTT.

The V and J genes are TRBV30 and TRBJ2-5; possible D gene TRBD2, 6 bases. V was clipped by 5 bases and J by 2 bases, with 18 bases between them. This CDR3 has 15 amino acids. The germline V gene has CDR1 GTSNPN and CDR2 SVGIG (reference sequence). The CDR3 reads CAWGGDVVTQETQYF. The CDR3 nucleotides are TGTGCCTGGGGAGGGGACGTTGTCACTCAAGAGACCCAGTACTTC.

The chain recombines TRBV18 with TRBJ1-1; D gene uncertain. Germline CDR1 reads KGHSH; CDR2 reads LQKENI. The CDR3 has 13 residues. V dropped 4 bases and J dropped 1 base, with 7 bases sitting between them. This chain's CDR3 is CASSQDQNTEAFF. CDR3 coding DNA: TGTGCCAGCTCACAGGACCAGAACACTGAAGCTTTCTTT. The whole variable domain, filled in from reference TRBV18 and TRBJ1-1, reads NAGVMQNPRHLVRRRGQEARLRCSPMKGHSHVYWYRQLPEEGLKFMVYLQKENIIDESGMPKERFSAEFPKEGPSILRIQQVVRGDSAAYFCASSQDQNTEAFFGQGTRLTVV.

The chain recombines TRBV11-2 with TRBJ2-3; D ambiguous. Trimming stripped 5 bases from V and 4 bases from J, with 13 bases between. Germline CDR1 is SGHAT and CDR2 is FQNNGV. The CDR3 sequence is 14 residues long. As DNA, the CDR3 is TGTGCCAGCAGCCTTGGTACAAGCGCAGATACGCAGTATTTT. As protein: CASSLGTSADTQYF.

The gene calls are TRBV6-5 and TRBJ1-6; possible D gene TRBD1, 5 bases. Germline CDR1 MNHEY, CDR2 SVGAGI. This CDR3 region has 13 residues. Trimming shortened V by 4 bases and J by 10 bases, and 11 bases separated the two germline ends. The CDR3 here is CASSFQGDSPLHF. Written as DNA, the CDR3 is TGTGCCAGCAGTTTTCAAGGGGACTCACCCCTCCACTTT.

The chain employs TRBV7-2 and TRBJ1-4; 9 bases align to TRBD1. The V gene's germline CDR1 is SGHTA and CDR2 FQGNSA. V gave up 5 bases and J gave up 7 bases; unmatched junction bases: 11. The CDR3 spans 16 residues. The CDR3 protein is CASSLQPGQGGEKLFF. The CDR3, as DNA: TGTGCCAGCAGCCTCCAACCGGGACAGGGTGGTGAAAAACTGTTTTTT.

The V call is TRBV23-1, the J call TRBJ2-3; D remains ambiguous. TRBV23-1 is labeled an ORF, and its function is uncertain. The CDR3 spans 13 residues. V was cut by 3 bases and J by 6 bases, with 10 bases left in between. CDR3 in DNA: TGCGCCAGCAGTCAGTTAATCCCGGATACGCAGTATTTT. Its protein product is CASSQLIPDTQYF.

V usage is TRBV5-1 and J usage is TRBJ2-5; no definite D call. The CDR3 is 14 amino acids. CDR1 SGHRS and CDR2 YFSETQ come from the germline V gene. V was clipped by 0 bases and J by 2 bases, with 8 bases between them. This CDR3 reads CASSLESQQETQYF. The CDR3 DNA is TGCGCCAGCAGCTTGGAATCACAGCAAGAGACCCAGTACTTC. The complete variable domain, with remaining parts taken from reference TRBV5-1 and TRBJ2-5, reads KAGVTQTPRYLIKTRGQQVTLSCSPISGHRSVSWYQQTPGQGLQFLFEYFSETQRNKGNFPGRFSGRQFSNSRSEMNVSTLELGDSALYLCASSLESQQETQYFGPGTRLLVL.

The table lists this clone with a few counts. This chain uses TRBV5-5 with TRBJ1-2; D is uncertain. Trimming cost V 0 bases and J 4 bases, with 10 bases left between them. This CDR3 region has 14 residues. Germline CDR1 SGHKS, CDR2 YYEKEE (reference sequence). CDR3 in DNA: TGTGCCAGCAGCTTGGACCCCCCCTTCTATGGCTACACCTTC. Translating it yields CASSLDPPFYGYTF.

This chain's CDR3 is CSAFDRVGYTF. In DNA, the CDR3 is TGCAGTGCCTTTGATCGAGTGGGCTACACCTTC. The chain employs TRBV20-1 and TRBJ1-2; no clear D gene. Germline V gene sequence: CDR1 DFQATT, CDR2 SNEGSKA (reference sequence). The CDR3 runs to 11 residues. The ends were cut back, 6 bases at V and 8 bases at J, with 13 bases in the middle.

This rearrangement joins TRBV6-1 to TRBJ1-5, with D unresolved. Trimming pared 6 bases from V and 0 bases from J, leaving 6 bases between. CDR1 and CDR2 from the germline V gene are MNHNS and SASEGT. This CDR3 has 13 residues. The CDR3 loop is CASRSYSNQPQHF. The CDR3 region has the DNA TGTGCCAGCAGGTCCTATAGCAATCAGCCCCAGCATTTT.

The chain joins TRBV10-1 to TRBJ2-2; tentatively, D is TRBD2 (6 bases). Trimming took 4 bases from V and 2 from J, leaving 11 bases between them. From germline, CDR1 is WNHNN and CDR2 SYGVQD (reference sequence). CDR3 length equals 15 residues. The DNA of the CDR3 is TGCGCCAGCAGTGTTTCGGGGGACAACACCGGGGAGCTGTTTTTT. Protein product: CASSVSGDNTGELFF.

This clone was seen only a few times. The rearrangement joins TRBV7-9 to TRBJ2-7, with TRBD2 as a possible D gene (6 bases). The V gene's germline CDR1 is SEHNR and CDR2 FQNEAQ (reference sequence). V was clipped by 11 bases and J by 3 bases, with 17 bases between them. CDR3 length: 13 amino acids. The CDR3: CAVEKEGFYEQYF. The CDR3 bases are TGTGCCGTCGAAAAGGAGGGATTCTACGAGCAGTACTTC.

The chain has TRBV2 and TRBJ2-1, with D uncertain. CDR3 size: 11 residues. From germline, CDR1 is SNHLY and CDR2 FYNNEI. V lost 4 bases and J lost 9, with 7 bases in between. CDR3 DNA: TGTGCCAGCAGTGGTTTTGCTGAGCAGTTCTTC. This codes for CASSGFAEQFF.

Details on this clone: Sequence at one end of the junction differs from germline and may be a read error. V is TRBV7-2 and J is TRBJ1-6; TRBD1 is a possible D gene (6 bases). The CDR3 is made up of 13 amino acids. The germline V gene has CDR1 SGHTA and CDR2 FQGNSA. The CDR3 loop reads CASSLGGATESIF. Written as DNA, the CDR3 is TGTGCCAGCAGCTTAGGGGGGGCTACGGAGTCCATATTT. Variable domain in full (rest from reference TRBV7-2 and TRBJ1-6): GAGVSQSPSNKVTEKGKDVELRCDPISGHTALYWYRQSLGQGLEFLIYFQGNSAPDKSGLPSDRFSAERTGGSVSTLTIQRTQQEDSAVYLCASSLGGATESIFGNGTRLTVT.

The V call is TRBV6-5, the J call TRBJ2-4, with 8 bases fitting TRBD2. Looked up from germline, CDR1 is MNHEY and CDR2 is SVGAGI. V lost 6 bases to trimming and J lost 5 bases; unmatched junction nucleotides: 9. This CDR3 has 15 residues. The CDR3 reads CASRSPGGAQNIQYF. CDR3 sequence (DNA): TGTGCCAGCAGGTCGCCCGGGGGGGCCCAAAACATTCAGTACTTC.

This clone was detected once. The chain recombines TRBV10-3 with TRBJ2-7, with D perhaps given as TRBD1 or TRBD2 (5 bases each). The CDR3 extends over 15 amino acids. Trimming took 0 bases from V and 6 from J, leaving 15 bases between them. The V gene's germline CDR1 is ENHRY and CDR2 SYGVKD. CDR3 region: CAISESWDEWGEQYF. CDR3 sequence (DNA): TGTGCCATCAGTGAGTCGTGGGACGAATGGGGCGAGCAGTACTTC.

The chain combines TRBV5-4 with TRBJ1-1; D uncertain. V was pared by 4 bases and J by 3 bases, with 10 bases between. The CDR3 has 13 residues. In germline, CDR1 is SGHNT, CDR2 YYREEE (reference sequence). DNA of the CDR3: TGTGCCAGCAGCCAGGTGGATGACACTGAAGCTTTCTTT. It is translated as CASSQVDDTEAFF.